This is a list of T cell receptor beta chains from one sample in a study of cytomegalovirus exposure and HLA in healthy donors. The protocol was immunoSEQ multiplex PCR, while the TCRdb copy is restricted to in-frame clones and leaves out a portion. Of fewer than 350,000 clones in the sample, roughly 89% were seen once. The sample taken for sequencing was PBMCs. The receptors come from a woman under 30 in good health and CMV-seronegative. CDR3s include the opening cysteine and the closing phenylalanine or tryptophan. D genes are given only for firm matches. Not all rows give a size; the values are once, few, many and, for expanded clones, a class.

>13|TRBJ1-1|.|once|TRBV6-5
CASSSQTGSEAFF
TGTGCCAGCAGTTCGCAGACAGGTTCTGAAGCTTTCTTT
>20|TRBJ2-7|TRBD2|.|TRBV5-3
CARSFPRGTDLLNSNEPEPF
TGTGCCAGAAGCTTTCCGCGGGGGACCGACCTTCTCAATTCCAACGAACCCGAACCCTTC
>14|TRBJ1-5|.|.|TRBV7-2
CASSRTGLSQPQHF
TGTGCCAGCAGCCGAACAGGTTTAAGTCAGCCCCAGCATTTT
>14|TRBJ2-7|TRBD1|.|TRBV19
CASTPGTGSYEQYF
TGTGCCAGTACTCCCGGGACAGGGAGTTACGAGCAGTACTTC
>14|TRBJ2-7|TRBD2|.|TRBV6-5
CASSYSVGRDEQYF
TGTGCCAGCAGTTACTCCGTGGGGAGGGACGAGCAGTACTTC
>15|TRBJ1-4|.|.|TRBV7-3
CASSESGAGDEKLFF
TGTGCCAGCAGCGAATCAGGGGCAGGGGATGAAAAACTGTTTTTT
>15|TRBJ1-1|.|few|TRBV9
CASSPQGSLNTEAFF
TGTGCCAGCAGCCCCCAGGGGTCACTGAACACTGAAGCTTTCTTT
>16|TRBJ2-5|.|.|TRBV15
CATSRTPETIQETQYF
TGTGCCACCAGCCGTACTCCCGAAACTATCCAAGAGACCCAGTACTTC
>17|TRBJ2-7|.|.|TRBV4-1
CASSQGIWESFGMEQYF
TGCGCCAGCAGCCAAGGTATCTGGGAGTCATTTGGAATGGAGCAGTACTTC
>15|TRBJ1-2|TRBD1|.|TRBV2
CASILGQGNWYGYTF
TGTGCCAGCATTCTGGGACAGGGGAATTGGTATGGCTACACCTTC
>15|TRBJ1-4|.|.|TRBV19
CASSETVATNEKLFF
TGTGCCAGTAGTGAAACGGTGGCAACTAATGAAAAACTGTTTTTT
>12|TRBJ2-5|.|.|TRBV21-1
CASSKRRETQYF
TGTGCCAGCAGCAAAAGGAGAGAGACCCAGTACTTC
>17|TRBJ2-3|TRBD1|.|TRBV5-4
CASSVPGQYSFTDTQYF
TGTGCCAGCAGCGTCCCGGGACAGTATAGTTTCACAGATACGCAGTATTTT
>15|TRBJ2-5|TRBD1|.|TRBV5-1
CASSLVTGGHETQYF
TGCGCCAGCAGCTTGGTAACAGGGGGGCACGAGACCCAGTACTTC
>15|TRBJ1-1|TRBD1|.|TRBV5-1
CASSLITGEDTEAFF
TGCGCCAGCAGCTTGATTACAGGGGAAGACACTGAAGCTTTCTTT
>17|TRBJ2-4|.|.|TRBV11-2
CASRSSRVSVAKNIQYF
TGTGCCAGCAGATCTAGTAGAGTTTCGGTAGCCAAAAACATTCAGTACTTC
>15|TRBJ1-3|.|.|TRBV10-3
CAISAPTVGGNTIYF
TGTGCCATCAGTGCACCGACAGTGGGGGGAAACACCATATATTTT
>14|TRBJ1-1|.|.|TRBV7-6
CASSLDTGNTEAFF
TGTGCCAGCAGTTTAGACACGGGGAACACTGAAGCTTTCTTT
>16|TRBJ1-5|TRBD1|.|TRBV5-6
CASSQQGARGTQPQHF
TGTGCCAGCAGTCAGCAGGGGGCGCGGGGAACCCAGCCCCAGCATTTT
>13|TRBJ1-1|TRBD1|.|TRBV16
CASSHLGQGEAFF
TGTGCCAGCAGCCACCTAGGACAGGGAGAAGCTTTCTTT
>14|TRBJ2-5|.|.|TRBV7-2
CASSFEGAKETQYF
TGTGCCAGCAGCTTTGAGGGCGCAAAAGAGACCCAGTACTTC
>15|TRBJ1-1|.|.|TRBV14
CASSQGWAVDTEAFF
TGTGCCAGCAGCCAAGGGTGGGCCGTAGACACTGAAGCTTTCTTT
>14|TRBJ2-7|.|.|TRBV19
CASSPRTGTYEQYF
TGTGCCAGTAGTCCCCGGACCGGGACCTACGAGCAGTACTTC
>14|TRBJ2-7|TRBD2|.|TRBV6-5
CASSYEDGGNEQYF
TGTGCCAGCAGTTACGAAGACGGGGGGAACGAGCAGTACTTC
>14|TRBJ1-1|.|.|TRBV2
CASSADNENTEAFF
TGTGCCAGCAGTGCGGACAATGAGAACACTGAAGCTTTCTTT
>15|TRBJ1-1|TRBD1|.|TRBV19
CASSKSTGVNTEAFF
TGTGCCAGTAGTAAATCGACAGGGGTGAACACTGAAGCTTTCTTT
>14|TRBJ1-2|.|.|TRBV18
CASSPLRDSSGYTF
TGTGCCAGCTCACCTCTCAGAGACAGCAGTGGCTACACCTTC
>16|TRBJ2-3|TRBD2|.|TRBV7-9
CASSLGASGSTDTQYF
TGTGCCAGCAGCTTAGGAGCTAGCGGATCCACAGATACGCAGTATTTT
>16|TRBJ2-5|TRBD2|.|TRBV7-9
CASSPGSGGYQETQYF
TGTGCCAGCAGCCCCGGTAGCGGGGGCTACCAAGAGACCCAGTACTTC
>17|TRBJ2-3|TRBD2|.|TRBV27
CASKKHGAGGVTDTQYF
TGTGCCAGCAAAAAACACGGAGCGGGGGGCGTCACAGATACGCAGTATTTT
>15|TRBJ2-1|TRBD2|.|TRBV30
CAWARTSGVYNEQFF
TGTGCCTGGGCTAGGACTAGCGGGGTCTACAATGAGCAGTTCTTC
>14|TRBJ1-4|.|.|TRBV6-5
CASSYRSRSEKLFF
TGTGCCAGCAGTTACAGGTCAAGGAGTGAAAAACTGTTTTTT
>15|TRBJ2-3|.|once|TRBV27
CASSLAGELIDTQYF
TGTGCCAGCAGTTTGGCAGGCGAGCTAATAGATACGCAGTATTTT
>15|TRBJ1-1|TRBD1|.|TRBV4-1
CASSRGDRDDTEAFF
TGCGCCAGCAGCCGAGGAGACAGGGATGACACTGAAGCTTTCTTT
>18|TRBJ1-1|TRBD1|.|TRBV4-1
CASSPGQGKYETAARAFF
TGCGCCAGCAGCCCCGGACAGGGAAAATACGAAACCGCGGCCAGGGCTTTCTTT
>15|TRBJ2-1|.|.|TRBV6-4
CASSDSSSGSGEQFF
TGTGCCAGCAGTGACTCGAGTTCGGGGAGTGGTGAGCAGTTCTTC
>15|TRBJ1-2|.|.|TRBV27
CASSLMPDRPRGYTF
TGTGCCAGCAGTTTAATGCCGGACAGACCAAGGGGCTACACCTTC
>14|TRBJ1-1|.|.|TRBV19
CASSAGQLNTEAFF
TGTGCCAGTAGTGCAGGACAGCTGAACACTGAAGCTTTCTTT
>17|TRBJ1-6|TRBD1|.|TRBV5-6
CASSHFGQGKGGSPLHF
TGTGCCAGCAGCCATTTCGGACAGGGAAAAGGAGGTTCACCCCTCCACTTT
>14|TRBJ1-4|TRBD1|.|TRBV6-5
CASSYSTGVEKLFF
TGTGCCAGCAGTTACTCGACAGGGGTCGAAAAACTGTTTTTT
>13|TRBJ1-1|.|.|TRBV9
CASSVNSNTEAFF
TGTGCCAGCAGCGTAAACTCGAACACTGAAGCTTTCTTT
>13|TRBJ1-2|.|.|TRBV7-9
CASTMSTTYGYTF
TGTGCCAGCACAATGAGCACTACCTATGGCTACACCTTC
>15|TRBJ2-3|TRBD2|.|TRBV6-5
CASSSLAGNTDTQYF
TGTGCCAGCAGTTCACTAGCGGGGAATACAGATACGCAGTATTTT
>17|TRBJ1-3|TRBD1|.|TRBV30
CAWSGTGGISGGNTIYF
TGTGCCTGGAGTGGGACAGGGGGAATTTCAGGAGGAAACACCATATATTTT
>15|TRBJ1-4|.|.|TRBV15
CATSGQTATNEKLFF
TGTGCCACCAGCGGTCAGACTGCAACTAATGAAAAACTGTTTTTT
>17|TRBJ2-7|.|.|TRBV27
CASSLSWRGTGGYEQYF
TGTGCCAGCAGTTTATCCTGGCGGGGGACAGGAGGATACGAGCAGTACTTC
>12|TRBJ2-7|TRBD1|.|TRBV7-8
CASSLDRVGQYF
TGTGCCAGCAGCCTCGACAGGGTCGGGCAGTACTTC
>13|TRBJ1-5|TRBD1|.|TRBV18
CASSPPGGQPQHF
TGTGCCAGCTCACCGCCAGGGGGACAGCCCCAGCATTTT
>19|TRBJ1-5|TRBD1|once|TRBV2
CASSPTLGTGAYSNQPQHF
TGTGCCAGCAGCCCGACCCTTGGGACAGGGGCTTATAGCAATCAGCCCCAGCATTTT
>14|TRBJ1-1|.|.|TRBV27
CASSQLLGDTEAFF
TGTGCCAGCAGCCAACTCCTGGGAGACACTGAAGCTTTCTTT
>17|TRBJ2-1|.|.|TRBV4-2
CASSPSEGGLVLNEQFF
TGTGCCAGCAGCCCATCGGAGGGGGGGCTGGTCTTGAATGAGCAGTTCTTC
>16|TRBJ2-7|.|.|TRBV10-3
CAISESSGLVSYEQYF
TGTGCCATCAGTGAGTCCAGCGGCCTTGTATCCTACGAGCAGTACTTC
>15|TRBJ2-5|TRBD1|.|TRBV5-1
CASSVAQGAARTQYF
TGCGCCAGCAGCGTGGCACAGGGGGCCGCGCGGACCCAGTACTTC
>15|TRBJ2-5|TRBD2|.|TRBV5-1
CASSSKLAVVEAQYF
TGCGCCAGCAGCTCAAAACTAGCGGTGGTAGAGGCCCAGTACTTC
>15|TRBJ2-3|TRBD1|.|TRBV6-1
CASTKDRGFTDTQYF
TGTGCCAGCACCAAAGACAGGGGCTTCACAGATACGCAGTATTTT